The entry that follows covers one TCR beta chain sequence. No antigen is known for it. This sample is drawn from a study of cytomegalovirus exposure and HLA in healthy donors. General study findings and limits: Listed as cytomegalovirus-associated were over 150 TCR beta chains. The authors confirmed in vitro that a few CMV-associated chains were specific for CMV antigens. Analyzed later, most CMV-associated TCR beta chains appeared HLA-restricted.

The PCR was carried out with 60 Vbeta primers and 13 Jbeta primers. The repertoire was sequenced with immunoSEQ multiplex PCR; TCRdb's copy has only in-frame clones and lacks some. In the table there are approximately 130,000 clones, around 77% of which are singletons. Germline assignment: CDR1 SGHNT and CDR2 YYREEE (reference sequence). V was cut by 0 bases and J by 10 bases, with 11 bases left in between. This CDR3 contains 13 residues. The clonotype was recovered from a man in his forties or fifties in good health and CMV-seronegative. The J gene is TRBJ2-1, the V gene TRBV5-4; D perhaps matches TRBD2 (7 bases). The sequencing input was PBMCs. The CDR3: CASSLEEGGEQFF. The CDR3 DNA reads TGTGCCAGCAGCTTGGAGGAGGGGGGGGAGCAGTTCTTC.